The 18 T cell receptor beta chains reported below all come from one sample, sequenced in a study of T cells in Graves' hyperthyroidism and ophthalmopathy. RNA transcripts yielded amplified TCR beta CDR3 regions. During a first-round RT-PCR of the TCR CDR3, the HTBI primer set was used. TCRdb re-called the multiplex PCR reads with MiXCR, one entry per CDR3 protein. The sample shows fewer than 700,000 distinct CDR3 sequences, roughly 15% of them seen only once. Material for sequencing was blood. The receptor source for this set is a woman aged 18-29 years with Graves' ophthalmopathy.

This chain connects TRBV7-8 to TRBJ1-3, with a weak D call TRBD1 (6 bases). CDR3 size: 15 residues. Germline CDR1 and CDR2: SGHVS and FQNEAQ. Trimming took off 3 bases at V and 4 bases at J, with 13 bases between the two ends. CDR3 DNA sequence: TGTGCCAGCAGCTTGTCAGGGGTTTACGGAAACACCATATATTTT. It encodes CASSLSGVYGNTIYF.

This rearrangement joins TRBV6-4 to TRBJ2-3; D gene ambiguous. The CDR3 is 15 amino acids. Germline CDR1 reads MRHNA; CDR2 reads SNTAGT. Trimming removed 6 bases at V and 0 bases at J, with 13 bases between. This CDR3 is CASSARSASTDTQYF. CDR3 nucleotide sequence: TGTGCCAGCAGCGCCCGATCGGCCAGCACAGATACGCAGTATTTT.

There are a few counts of this clonotype. This sequence joins TRBV29-1 and TRBJ1-1; perhaps TRBD1 as D (6 bases). V shed 7 bases and J shed 7 bases, with 22 bases lying between them. This CDR3 region has 14 residues. The germline V gene has CDR1 SQVTM and CDR2 ANQGSEA. CDR3 protein: CSGLVWGLGGEAFF. For the CDR3, the DNA is TGCAGCGGCCTTGTGTGGGGCCTAGGGGGTGAAGCTTTCTTT.

This clonotype was counted only a few times. The rearrangement uses TRBV4-1 and TRBJ2-1, with 10 bases fitting TRBD2. The ends lost 0 bases at V and 8 bases at J; junction bases unmatched: 7. CDR1 MGHRA and CDR2 YSYEKL come from the germline V gene. This CDR3 is built from 16 residues. CDR3 in amino acids: CASSQEERGGTDEQFF. For the CDR3, the DNA is TGCGCCAGCAGCCAAGAGGAGCGGGGGGGTACGGATGAGCAGTTCTTC.

The V gene is TRBV10-3, the J gene TRBJ2-7, with TRBD1 identical over 8 bases. Germline CDR1 and CDR2: ENHRY and SYGVKD. CDR3 length: 13 residues. The V and J ends lost 3 bases and 6 bases, in that order; junction bases with no gene match: 4. In DNA, the CDR3 is TGTGCCATCAGTGAACCGACAGGGGCCGAGCAGTACTTC. This encodes CAISEPTGAEQYF.

The J gene is TRBJ2-7, the V gene TRBV10-3, with 9 bases lining up with TRBD1. Germline V gene lookup returns CDR1 ENHRY and CDR2 SYGVKD. After removal of 5 bases from V and 6 bases from J, the junction contained 8 bases not matched to a gene. The CDR3 has 14 residues. This CDR3 reads CAISIGQGIGEQYF. Written as DNA, the CDR3 is TGTGCCATCAGTATCGGACAGGGGATTGGCGAGCAGTACTTC.

This clonotype was counted at least ten times. The chain links TRBV27 to TRBJ1-2, with TRBD1 as a possible D gene (5 bases). CDR1 and CDR2 (germline): MNHEY, SMNVEV (reference sequence). This CDR3 is 15 amino acids long. The V gene lost 4 bases and the J gene lost 2 bases, with 14 bases spanning the gap. CDR3 bases: TGTGCCAGCAGTTACGGGCAGGGATGGAACTATGGCTACACCTTC. Protein sequence: CASSYGQGWNYGYTF.

The chain links TRBV20-1 to TRBJ1-5, with no clear D. Germline V gene sequence: CDR1 DFQATT, CDR2 SNEGSKA (reference sequence). The V gene lost 0 bases and the J gene lost 4 bases, with 7 bases spanning the gap. The CDR3 extends over 13 amino acids. The chain's CDR3 is CSARDPGNQPQHF. The CDR3 region has the DNA TGCAGTGCTAGAGATCCGGGGAATCAGCCCCAGCATTTT.

This chain links TRBV10-2 with TRBJ2-1, with no clear D. Trimming shortened V by 6 bases and J by 1 base, and 10 bases separated the two germline ends. This CDR3 has 14 amino acids. In germline, CDR1 is WSHSY, CDR2 SAAADI. The CDR3 region is CASRGDWSYNEQFF. CDR3 nucleotide sequence: TGCGCCAGCAGGGGTGATTGGTCCTACAATGAGCAGTTCTTC.

This clonotype has just a few counts. The J gene is TRBJ2-7, the V gene TRBV5-1, with D maybe TRBD2 (7 bases). Germline loops: CDR1 SGHRS, CDR2 YFSETQ. The CDR3 is 14 amino acids. Trimming cost V 5 bases and J 3 bases, with 15 bases left between them. The CDR3 loop is CASSGGAKGYEQYF. The CDR3 DNA reads TGCGCCAGCAGTGGGGGGGCCAAGGGCTACGAGCAGTACTTC.

Only a few counts were recorded for this clonotype. This sequence joins TRBV4-1 and TRBJ1-1; unclear D gene. The germline V and J ends were trimmed by 0 bases and 1 base, with 6 bases remaining between them. The length of the CDR3 is 14 residues. Germline CDR1 MGHRA, CDR2 YSYEKL. The CDR3 here is CASSQEAGNTEAFF. CDR3 in DNA: TGCGCCAGCAGCCAAGAGGCAGGGAACACTGAAGCTTTCTTT.

This clonotype was seen at least ten times. The chain has TRBV28 and TRBJ2-7, with D perhaps TRBD1 (5 bases). There are 14 residues in the CDR3. CDR1 and CDR2 (germline): MDHEN, SYDVKM. The V end was cut by 7 bases, the J end by 6 bases, with 19 bases between. CDR3 nucleotide sequence: TGTGCCAGCAACTCAGGGATACCTCCCTTCGAGCAGTACTTC. Protein product: CASNSGIPPFEQYF.

About this clonotype: A much larger clone differs from this one at a single base, so this may be a read error. The V and J genes are TRBV6-1 and TRBJ1-5, with TRBD1 as a possible D gene (5 bases). There are 14 residues in the CDR3. Germline V gene data show CDR1 as MNHNS and CDR2 as SASEGT. In nucleotides, the CDR3 is TGTGCCGGCAGTGGGACGGACCTATATCAGCCCCAGCATTTT. Its protein is CAGSGTDLYQPQHF.

This clonotype was observed many times. The CDR3 loop reads CASSQETPEYGGNTIYF. CDR3 sequence (DNA): TGTGCCAGCAGCCAAGAAACCCCAGAGTATGGTGGAAACACCATATATTTT. This rearrangement joins TRBV3-1 to TRBJ1-3; D not certain. This CDR3 contains 17 residues. The V end lost 0 bases, the J end lost 3 bases, and 15 bases lay between the germline ends. Germline lookup yields CDR1 LGHDT and CDR2 YNNKEL (reference sequence).

This clonotype was seen ten or more times. The chain carries TRBV27 and TRBJ2-2; D possibly corresponds to TRBD2 (6 bases). CDR3 length: 15 residues. Deletions cut 0 bases from V and 7 bases from J, with 12 bases between. The V gene's germline CDR1 is MNHEY and CDR2 SMNVEV (reference sequence). CDR3 in amino acids: CASSLSEGSGGELFF. CDR3 nucleotides: TGTGCCAGCAGTTTATCGGAGGGGTCCGGCGGGGAGCTGTTTTTT.

This clonotype was detected many times. This chain joins TRBV10-3 and TRBJ2-1; D may be TRBD2 (6 bases). Germline CDR1 and CDR2: ENHRY and SYGVKD. This CDR3 is 15 amino acids long. With 4 bases removed from V and 7 bases from J, the gap between germline ends came to 17 bases. In nucleotides, the CDR3 is TGTGCCATCAGTGTTAGCGGAGGAGTTCCAAATGAGCAGTTCTTC. Its translation is CAISVSGGVPNEQFF.

This clonotype was counted many times. V gene TRBV5-1 combines with J gene TRBJ1-1; 8 positions agree with TRBD1. After removal of 4 bases from V and 11 bases from J, the junction contained 10 bases not matched to a gene. This CDR3 comprises 13 residues. Looked up from germline, CDR1 is SGHRS and CDR2 is YFSETQ. For the CDR3, the DNA is TGCGCCAGCAGCGTACAGGGGGACCTTCGGGCTTTCTTT. Translated, it gives CASSVQGDLRAFF. Variable domain in full (rest from reference TRBV5-1 and TRBJ1-1): KAGVTQTPRYLIKTRGQQVTLSCSPISGHRSVSWYQQTPGQGLQFLFEYFSETQRNKGNFPGRFSGRQFSNSRSEMNVSTLELGDSALYLCASSVQGDLRAFFGQGTRLTVV.

This clonotype was counted many times. The chain has TRBV30 and TRBJ2-2; TRBD2 might be the D (5 bases). Germline assignment: CDR1 GTSNPN and CDR2 SVGIG (reference sequence). This CDR3 has 15 amino acids. V was pared by 2 bases and J by 4 bases, with 14 bases between. The CDR3 bases are TGTGCCTGGAGTAGTCCGAGGGAATTCACCGGGGAGCTGTTTTTT. Protein: CAWSSPREFTGELFF.